What follows are 17 T cell receptor beta chains derived from one specimen sequenced in a study of T cell responses to AZD1222 COVID-19 vaccine. Using immunoSEQ multiplex PCR, the repertoire was profiled, and TCRdb retains in-frame clones only, with some absent. This table has about 200,000 clones, around 90% appearing once. The specimen comprised peripheral blood, sampled 28 days after the second dose of the MenACWY control vaccine. The receptors derive from an adult who received the MenACWY meningococcal vaccine as a control.

This chain uses TRBV5-6 with TRBJ2-7; unclear D gene. The CDR3 has 13 residues. Between the trimmed V and J ends, which lost 1 base and 5 bases, there was a span of 10 bases. Germline-derived CDR1 and CDR2 are SGHDT and YYEEEE. Here the CDR3 reads CASSLTETDEQYF. The CDR3 coding sequence is TGTGCCAGCAGCTTGACAGAGACTGACGAGCAGTACTTC.

This chain connects TRBV11-2 to TRBJ1-6, with D perhaps TRBD1 (5 bases). This CDR3 is built from 17 residues. CDR1 is SGHAT, CDR2 FQNNGV, per germline. The germline V and J ends were trimmed by 0 bases and 9 bases, with 18 bases remaining between them. This CDR3 is CASSLEYGGTPISPLHF. CDR3 in DNA: TGTGCCAGCAGCTTAGAGTATGGTGGGACCCCAATTTCACCCCTCCACTTT.

This chain joins TRBV11-2 and TRBJ2-7, with unresolved D. Germline V gene sequence: CDR1 SGHAT, CDR2 FQNNGV. The CDR3 has 11 amino acids. Trimming pared 3 bases from V and 0 bases from J, leaving 0 bases between. The CDR3 sequence is CASSFSYEQYF. CDR3 sequence (DNA): TGTGCCAGCAGCTTCTCCTACGAGCAGTACTTC.

This sequence joins TRBV24-1 and TRBJ2-3; 8 bases fit TRBD2. Unmatched junction bases numbered 12, after V lost 5 bases and J lost 3 bases. Germline V lookup: CDR1 KGHDR, CDR2 SFDVKD. CDR3 size: 17 residues. This chain's CDR3 is CATSANSGVGRTDTQYF. Here the CDR3 DNA reads TGTGCCACCAGTGCTAATAGCGGGGTAGGGAGGACAGATACGCAGTATTTT.

The chain joins TRBV19 to TRBJ2-7, with 7 bases fitting TRBD2. The germline V gene encodes CDR1 LNHDA and CDR2 SQIVND (reference sequence). Trimming took 10 bases from V and 2 from J; bases not matched to a gene: 8. CDR3 length: 13 residues. CDR3: CATRAGTTYEQYF. The DNA of the CDR3 is TGTGCCACCCGAGCCGGGACTACCTACGAGCAGTACTTC. Combining the CDR3 with reference TRBV19 and TRBJ2-7 gives the whole variable domain DGGITQSPKYLFRKEGQNVTLSCEQNLNHDAMYWYRQDPGQGLRLIYYSQIVNDFQKGDIAEGYSVSREKKESFPLTVTSAQKNPTAFYLCATRAGTTYEQYFGPGTRLTVT.

The gene calls are TRBV9 and TRBJ1-2, with D uncertain. CDR1 is SGDLS and CDR2 is YYNGEE in the germline V gene. Trimming removed 0 bases from V and 1 base from J, with 7 bases in between. This CDR3 comprises 14 residues. CDR3 nucleotide sequence: TGTGCCAGCAGCGTAGGGGGTAATAACTATGGCTACACCTTC. Translating gives CASSVGGNNYGYTF. Full variable domain (outside the CDR3, taken from reference TRBV9 and TRBJ1-2): DSGVTQTPKHLITATGQRVTLRCSPRSGDLSVYWYQQSLDQGLQFLIQYYNGEERAKGNILERFSAQQFPDLHSELNLSSLELGDSALYFCASSVGGNNYGYTFGSGTRLTVV.

The rearrangement links TRBV7-3 to TRBJ2-7; TRBD1 aligns across 7 bases. The CDR3 consists of 12 residues. J was trimmed by 6 bases and V by 5 bases; bases with no gene match: 4. From germline, CDR1 is SGHTA and CDR2 FQGTGA. CDR3 protein: CASSVGGGEQYF. The CDR3 DNA is TGTGCCAGCAGCGTAGGGGGCGGCGAGCAGTACTTC.

This sequence joins TRBV6-2 or TRBV6-3 and TRBJ1-4, with D maybe TRBD1 (6 bases). The CDR3 loop spans 14 amino acids. Germline lookup yields CDR1 MNHEY and CDR2 SVGEGT. V lost 4 bases and J lost 5, with 11 bases in between. The CDR3 DNA reads as TGTGCCAGCAGTTCCGGACAGACGAATGAAAAACTGTTTTTT. Its protein is CASSSGQTNEKLFF.

This sequence joins TRBV4-2 and TRBJ2-7; possibly TRBD2 for D (6 bases). The CDR3 extends over 15 amino acids. V lost 0 bases and J lost 4, with 13 bases in between. Germline V gene lookup returns CDR1 LGHNA and CDR2 YNFKEQ. The CDR3 spells CASSQDERELYEQYF. Written as DNA, the CDR3 is TGTGCCAGCAGCCAAGATGAACGGGAGTTGTACGAGCAGTACTTC.

In DNA, the CDR3 is TGTGCCACCCGGGACAGGCAGTCCGACGAGCAGTACTTC. Translated, it gives CATRDRQSDEQYF. V and J are TRBV12-3 or TRBV12-4 and TRBJ2-7; 8 bases align to TRBD1. The CDR3 loop spans 13 amino acids. The ends lost 10 bases at V and 5 bases at J; junction bases unmatched: 10.

This chain links TRBV19 with TRBJ2-7; no definite D call. This CDR3 is built from 15 residues. Per the germline V gene, CDR1 is LNHDA and CDR2 is SQIVND (reference sequence). The germline V and J ends were trimmed by 2 bases and 2 bases, with 13 bases remaining between them. Written as DNA, the CDR3 is TGTGCCAGTAGTATACAAAGGGCCCCAGCCTACGAGCAGTACTTC. Protein: CASSIQRAPAYEQYF. Full variable domain (outside the CDR3, taken from reference TRBV19 and TRBJ2-7): DGGITQSPKYLFRKEGQNVTLSCEQNLNHDAMYWYRQDPGQGLRLIYYSQIVNDFQKGDIAEGYSVSREKKESFPLTVTSAQKNPTAFYLCASSIQRAPAYEQYFGPGTRLTVT.

This rearrangement joins TRBV28 to TRBJ1-1, with D possibly matching TRBD1 (6 bases). This CDR3 is 14 amino acids long. CDR1 and CDR2 (germline): MDHEN, SYDVKM. V was pared by 5 bases and J by 0 bases, with 10 bases between. The CDR3 DNA reads as TGTGCCAGCAGTCCGGGACACCTGAACACTGAAGCTTTCTTT. Amino acids: CASSPGHLNTEAFF.

Written as DNA, the CDR3 is TGTGCCAGCAGCGATCCCGGGACGTCCTACAATGAGCAGTTCTTC. Its translation: CASSDPGTSYNEQFF. J is TRBJ2-1 and V is TRBV7-9; D possibly matches TRBD1 or TRBD2 (5 bases each). The CDR3 runs 15 residues. The V gene's germline CDR1 is SEHNR and CDR2 FQNEAQ (reference sequence). The V end lost 5 bases, the J end lost 1 base, and 12 bases lay between the germline ends. The full variable domain, with the rest looked up from reference TRBV7-9 and TRBJ2-1, is DTGVSQNPRHKITKRGQNVTFRCDPISEHNRLYWYRQTLGQGPEFLTYFQNEAQLEKSRLLSDRFSAERPKGSFSTLEIQRTEQGDSAMYLCASSDPGTSYNEQFFGPGTRLTVL.

This clone occurred a few times. This chain uses TRBV27 with TRBJ2-7; 7 bases fit TRBD2. This CDR3 is 13 amino acids long. V gave up 4 bases and J gave up 3 bases; unmatched junction bases: 3. Germline V gene lookup returns CDR1 MNHEY and CDR2 SMNVEV (reference sequence). The CDR3 DNA is TGTGCCAGCAGTTCCACTAGCGACTACGAGCAGTACTTC. Residues: CASSSTSDYEQYF.

The chain combines TRBV24-1 with TRBJ2-1, with D possibly being TRBD1 or TRBD2 (6 bases each). Germline CDR1 is KGHDR and CDR2 is SFDVKD. The CDR3 covers 15 residues. The germline V and J ends were trimmed by 5 bases and 4 bases, with 14 bases remaining between them. The CDR3 DNA reads TGTGCCACCAGTGGAAAGGGGGGCCGATACAATGAGCAGTTCTTC. This translates into CATSGKGGRYNEQFF.

The chain carries TRBV19 and TRBJ2-1, with 7 bases lining up with TRBD1. The CDR3 is made up of 15 amino acids. Germline values: CDR1 LNHDA, CDR2 SQIVND (reference sequence). V lost 7 bases to trimming and J lost 6 bases; unmatched junction nucleotides: 12. Here the CDR3 reads CASTSRTGLSNEQFF. DNA of the CDR3: TGTGCCAGTACCTCCCGGACAGGCTTAAGCAATGAGCAGTTCTTC.

J is TRBJ1-1 and V is TRBV2; D is perhaps TRBD1 (6 bases). Germline-derived CDR1 and CDR2 are SNHLY and FYNNEI. Trimming cost V 5 bases and J 4 bases, with 11 bases left between them. This CDR3 contains 13 residues. CDR3 bases: TGTGCCAGCAGTAACAGGGTGGGCACTGAAGCTTTCTTT. It is translated as CASSNRVGTEAFF.